This T cell receptor (beta chain) derives from a study of CD8 T cells in Susac syndrome. Across the study: Patients with Susac syndrome were therapy-naive, on corticosteroids, or on intravenous immunoglobulin alone at the time that blood was drawn. Study observations and caveats: CD8+ clonal expansion in Susac peaked in TEMRA cells and active patients. The authors found about 17 Susac-specific public clones in total CD8+ repertoires and about 5 in CD8+ TEMRA repertoires.

On this clonotype: The antigen is unknown.

Random hexamers were used to reverse transcribe 0.5 to 1 ug of RNA. The authors amplified TCR beta CDR3 across 54 Vbeta and 13 Jbeta using immunoSEQ multiplex PCR. TCRdb recomputed calls from the immunoSEQ multiplex PCR reads with MiXCR, one row per CDR3 protein. This sample has roughly 190,000 distinct CDR3 sequences, with roughly 94% found just once. Deletions cut 0 bases from V and 0 bases from J, with 14 bases between. Per germline, CDR1 SGDLS and CDR2 YYNGEE. CDR3 length: 17 amino acids. Sequencing used CD8+ T cells from PBMCs. The receptor was derived from a human donor with Susac syndrome. The V and J genes are TRBV9 and TRBJ2-3; D may be TRBD2 (6 bases). DNA for the CDR3: TGTGCCAGCAGCGTAGATTCGGCGCGGGAAAGCACAGATACGCAGTATTTT. This translates into CASSVDSARESTDTQYF.